The present entry profiles one T cell receptor (beta chain) with its context. This clonotype was seen repeatedly, ten times or more. Its antigen is currently not known. Base qualities are missing; no much larger clone stands one base away. A patient counted as having stable Graves' hyperthyroidism if no progression to ophthalmopathy occurred over 18 months of follow-up. Hyperthyroidism patients were newly diagnosed, had a disease duration of under 2 months, and were aged 18 to 65 years. Exclusion was applied to patients with uncontrolled infections, other autoimmune diseases, pregnancy or lactation. Diagnoses were based on clinical symptoms, serum thyroxine and TRAb, thyroid ultrasound and orbital computed tomography. PBMCs were isolated from about 9.1 ml of fresh peripheral blood by Ficoll-Paque density gradient centrifugation. Trizol reagent was used to extract total RNA, and RNA quality was then checked on an Agilent 2100 Bioanalyzer.

This record belongs to a study of T cells in Graves' hyperthyroidism and ophthalmopathy (dated by TCRdb to between 2018 and 2021). Study-level background: Peripheral blood samples were taken at initial diagnosis, before any treatment was given. TCR V-J signatures able to tell the groups apart were searched for in a discovery cohort of some 97 patients, of whom fewer than 45 had Graves' ophthalmopathy and roughly 57 had stable Graves' hyperthyroidism. Prospective prediction of ophthalmopathy was tested in an independent validation cohort of some 19 hyperthyroidism patients and some 17 patients who later progressed to ophthalmopathy. For training and testing, the approximately 97 patients in the discovery cohort were randomly divided in a 7:3 ratio. In addition, the study compared T-cell repertoires in thyroid tissue and in blood from five or six Graves' hyperthyroidism patients. Following sampling, methimazole starting at 30 mg daily was given to hyperthyroidism patients, and high-dose intravenous methylprednisolone was given to ophthalmopathy patients. The paper describes TCR Vbeta CDR3 sequencing of 120 to 150 peripheral blood samples, made up of 43 ophthalmopathy patients, around 78 hyperthyroidism patients and 17 progressor patients. Results and caveats for the whole study, not just this receptor: No statistical method was used to set the sample size in advance, and investigators knew the group allocation. In validation, the model predicted progression to ophthalmopathy a median of roughly 6.5 months before onset, with approximately 68% sensitivity and about 75% specificity. Most expanded thyroid clonotypes (frequency above 0.001) were also detected in blood, suggesting blood repertoires may reflect thyroid immune responses. In cross-validation, a model built on a 13 V-J signature told ophthalmopathy apart from stable hyperthyroidism with approximately 90% sensitivity and about 81% specificity, and in testing the same model reached 80%/75%.

TCR beta CDR3 regions were amplified from RNA transcripts. The first round of RT-PCR for the TCR CDR3 was performed with the HTBI primer set and the Qiagen OneStep RT-PCR kit. A second multiplex PCR round built the libraries, followed by size selection and purification. Libraries were sequenced paired-end with 100 bp reads on an Illumina HiSeq2000. Per the original workflow: SOAPnuke was used to process the raw data, removing reads that contained adapters or uncalled bases, had a mean Phred below 15, or lacked an exact match to the constant primer or identifier. COPE v1.2.5 was used to merge the high-quality paired reads, and each unique nucleotide sequence was defined as a clonotype. MiTCR v1.1 was used to align clonotypes to the IMGT TRBV, TRBD and TRBJ reference segments. The analysis included only V-J combinations with a frequency above 0.0001, which together covered around 99% of the repertoires. The TCS score was defined as the ratio of F50 (clonal expansion) to E x V (chaos), calculated using BLOSUM62-based TCRdist between CDR3 peptides within each V-J. Welch's t-statistics and random forest reduced 500 to 650 V-J features to under 15, which were used in a naive Bayes classifier (R e1071). Through fastp at Q25 and MiXCR, TCRdb rebuilt clones from the public reads, retaining in-frame beta chains. Here each entry gathers all rows of one CDR3 protein and keeps the most common genes and DNA. The authors' filters were not applied to this entry. In all, the sample holds some 760,000 distinct CDR3 sequences, and about 14% of those were seen once. Of the sample, about a tenth is held by the ten largest clones.

The sample consisted of blood. The source of this sequence is a woman aged 18-29 years with Graves' hyperthyroidism.

The base sequence is TGCAGTGCTCAACGGACTAGCGGGGGCTACGAGCAGTACTTC. Translated, this gives CSAQRTSGGYEQYF. The sequence links TRBV20-1 to TRBJ2-7; 13 junctional bases match TRBD2. The CDR1 and CDR2 encoded by the germline V gene (reference sequence) are DFQATT and SNEGSKA. V lost 5 bases and J lost 3 bases, and the count of bases not matched to a germline gene is 4. The cysteine opens and the phenylalanine closes a CDR3 of 14 amino acids. Only CDR3 DNA is held: 42 bases, read in frame from base 1.